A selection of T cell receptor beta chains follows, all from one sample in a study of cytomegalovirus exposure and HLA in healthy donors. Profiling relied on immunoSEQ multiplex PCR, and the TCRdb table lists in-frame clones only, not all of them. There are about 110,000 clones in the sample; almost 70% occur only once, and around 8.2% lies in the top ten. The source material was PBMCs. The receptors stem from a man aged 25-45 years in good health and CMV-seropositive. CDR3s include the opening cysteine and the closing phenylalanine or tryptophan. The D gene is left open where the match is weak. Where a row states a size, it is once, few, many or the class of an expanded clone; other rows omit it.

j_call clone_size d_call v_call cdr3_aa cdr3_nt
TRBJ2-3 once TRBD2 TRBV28 CASSKGTSGSITDTQYF TGTGCCAGCAGTAAGGGGACTAGCGGGAGTATCACAGATACGCAGTATTTT
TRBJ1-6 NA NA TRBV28 CASSLYGGSDNSPLHF TGTGCCAGCAGTCTCTACGGGGGGTCGGATAATTCACCCCTCCACTTT
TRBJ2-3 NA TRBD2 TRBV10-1 CASSESGLAGGADTQYF TGCGCCAGCAGTGAGTCGGGACTAGCGGGGGGGGCAGATACGCAGTATTTT
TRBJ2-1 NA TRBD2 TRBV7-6 CASSLGPSGGANEQFF TGTGCCAGCAGCTTAGGTCCCAGCGGGGGGGCTAATGAGCAGTTCTTC
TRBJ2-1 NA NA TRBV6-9 CASSYSTIFSYNEQFF TGTGCCAGCAGTTATTCCACAATTTTCTCCTACAATGAGCAGTTCTTC
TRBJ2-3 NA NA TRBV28 CASSQNEKTTDTQYF TGTGCCAGCAGCCAAAATGAGAAGACTACAGATACGCAGTATTTT
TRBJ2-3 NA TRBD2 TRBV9 CASSVAGGSADTQYF TGTGCCAGCAGCGTAGCGGGGGGGTCGGCAGATACGCAGTATTTT
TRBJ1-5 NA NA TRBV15 CATSRDSSNQPQHF TGTGCCACCAGCAGAGATAGTAGCAATCAGCCCCAGCATTTT
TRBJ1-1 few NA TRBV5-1 CASSYLDRNTEAFF TGCGCCAGCAGCTACCTTGACAGAAACACTGAAGCTTTCTTT
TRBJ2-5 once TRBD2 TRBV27 CASSPSGRGETQYF TGTGCCAGCAGTCCCAGCGGGAGAGGGGAGACCCAGTACTTC
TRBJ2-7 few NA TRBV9 CASSVGQATYEQYF TGTGCCAGCAGCGTAGGACAGGCGACCTACGAGCAGTACTTC
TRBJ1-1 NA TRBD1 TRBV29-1 CSVEGKQGGTIGNTEAFF TGCAGCGTTGAAGGGAAACAGGGGGGAACGATAGGAAACACTGAAGCTTTCTTT
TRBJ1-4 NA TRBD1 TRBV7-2 CASSLRQGANEKLFF TGTGCCAGCAGCTTACGACAGGGGGCTAATGAAAAACTGTTTTTT
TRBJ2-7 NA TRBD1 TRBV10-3 CAISESGTGGGEQYF TGTGCCATCAGTGAGTCCGGGACAGGGGGCGGCGAGCAGTACTTC
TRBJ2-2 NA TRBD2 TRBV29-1 CSARRRSGTNTGELFF TGCAGCGCCCGACGGCGAAGCGGGACTAACACCGGGGAGCTGTTTTTT
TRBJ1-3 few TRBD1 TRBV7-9 CASSLGTGGGGNTIYF TGTGCCAGCAGCTTAGGTACAGGGGGAGGAGGAAACACCATATATTTT
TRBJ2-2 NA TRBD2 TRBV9 CASSVGSGGNTGELFF TGTGCCAGCAGCGTAGGTAGCGGGGGGAACACCGGGGAGCTGTTTTTT
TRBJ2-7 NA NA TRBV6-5 CASSPGISSYEQYF TGTGCCAGCAGCCCAGGGATTAGCTCCTACGAGCAGTACTTC
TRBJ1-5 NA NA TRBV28 CASSQGGQPQHF TGTGCCAGCAGCCAAGGAGGTCAGCCCCAGCATTTT
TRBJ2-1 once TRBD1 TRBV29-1 CSVFDRVNEQFF TGCAGCGTTTTCGACAGGGTCAATGAGCAGTTCTTC
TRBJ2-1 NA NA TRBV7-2 CASSFSPLEQLKYNEQFF TGTGCCAGCAGCTTCAGTCCTCTGGAACAGTTAAAATACAATGAGCAGTTCTTC
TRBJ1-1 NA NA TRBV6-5 CASSPRFRLEAFF TGTGCCAGCAGTCCCAGGTTCAGGCTGGAAGCTTTCTTT
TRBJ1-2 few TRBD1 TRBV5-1 CASSLVDPSGPGGYGYTF TGCGCCAGCAGCTTGGTGGACCCCTCTGGTCCAGGGGGTTATGGCTACACCTTC
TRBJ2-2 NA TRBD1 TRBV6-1 CASSVTGGSGGELFF TGTGCCAGCAGTGTGACAGGGGGAAGCGGCGGGGAGCTGTTTTTT
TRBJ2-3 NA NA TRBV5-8 CASSLPGHVPDTQYF TGTGCCAGCAGCTTGCCGGGACACGTACCAGATACGCAGTATTTT
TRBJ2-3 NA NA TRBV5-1 CASSPAVGRDTQYF TGCGCCAGCAGCCCTGCAGTGGGGAGGGATACGCAGTATTTT
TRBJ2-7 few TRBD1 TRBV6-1 CASSEFGQGAGSYEQYF TGTGCCAGCAGTGAATTCGGACAGGGGGCCGGCTCCTACGAGCAGTACTTC
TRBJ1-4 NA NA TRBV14 CASSQDPGNEKLFF TGTGCCAGCAGCCAAGATCCAGGGAATGAAAAACTGTTTTTT
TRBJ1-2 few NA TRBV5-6 CASSLAGDTRVSGYTF TGTGCCAGCAGCTTGGCCGGGGACACTAGGGTCTCGGGCTACACCTTC
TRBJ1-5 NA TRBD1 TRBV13 CASSFGQGVSGQPQHF TGTGCCAGCAGCTTTGGGCAGGGGGTATCAGGGCAGCCCCAGCATTTT
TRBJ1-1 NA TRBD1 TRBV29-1 CSVNRDRGVMGAFF TGCAGCGTAAACCGGGACAGGGGTGTGATGGGAGCTTTCTTT
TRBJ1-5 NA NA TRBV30 CAWSVKGKVQPQHF TGTGCCTGGAGTGTAAAGGGGAAAGTTCAGCCCCAGCATTTT
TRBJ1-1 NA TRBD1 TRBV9 CASRLSGQGTTEAFF TGTGCCAGCAGACTATCGGGACAGGGAACCACTGAAGCTTTCTTT
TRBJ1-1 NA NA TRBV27 CASSLSLNSNTEAFF TGTGCCAGCAGTTTATCGCTTAACTCTAACACTGAAGCTTTCTTT
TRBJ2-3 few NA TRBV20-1 CSARMRDTQYF TGCAGTGCTAGAATGAGGGATACGCAGTATTTT
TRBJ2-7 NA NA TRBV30 CAWTAGVTYEQYF TGTGCCTGGACTGCGGGTGTTACCTACGAGCAGTACTTC
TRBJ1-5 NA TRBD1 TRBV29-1 CSVAGGSNQPQHF TGCAGCGTTGCAGGGGGCAGTAATCAGCCCCAGCATTTT
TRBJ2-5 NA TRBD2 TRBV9 CASSVGTKAGGETQYF TGTGCCAGCAGCGTAGGGACCAAAGCGGGAGGGGAGACCCAGTACTTC
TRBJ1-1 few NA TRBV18 CASSPPYRASTEAFF TGTGCCAGCTCACCACCGTACAGGGCTAGCACTGAAGCTTTCTTT
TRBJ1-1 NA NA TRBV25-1 CASSFGDAEAFF TGTGCCAGCAGTTTCGGAGACGCTGAAGCTTTCTTT
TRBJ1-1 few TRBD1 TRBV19 CASSMDTGAMNTEAFF TGTGCCAGTAGTATGGATACAGGGGCCATGAACACTGAAGCTTTCTTT
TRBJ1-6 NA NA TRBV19 CAGGASSYNSPLHF TGTGCTGGGGGCGCGAGCTCCTATAATTCACCCCTCCACTTT
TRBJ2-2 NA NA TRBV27 CASRTGGTGELFF TGTGCCAGCAGAACGGGTGGCACCGGGGAGCTGTTTTTT
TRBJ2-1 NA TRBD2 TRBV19 CASPPLGLAGGTNEQFF TGTGCCAGTCCCCCATTGGGACTAGCGGGGGGTACGAATGAGCAGTTCTTC
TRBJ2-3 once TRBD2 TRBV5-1 CASSGGTSGVGGTDTQYF TGCGCCAGCAGCGGAGGAACTAGCGGGGTCGGCGGGACAGATACGCAGTATTTT